What follows describes a single T cell receptor beta chain. This clone was seen once. No antigen is known for it. Base qualities are not provided; no much larger clone lies one nucleotide away. The data stem from a study of radiotherapy plus CTLA-4 blockade in lung cancer (dated by TCRdb to the late 2010s). Concerning the study at large: Among the enrolled patients, 15% to 20% had an objective response, and 31% reached disease control.

V is shortened by 6 bases, J by 1 base, and the region joining them spans 9 bases. The germline V gene supplies CDR1 MDHEN and CDR2 SYDVKM. Inclusive of the bounding cysteine and phenylalanine, the CDR3 is 13 residues long. CDR3 DNA only is kept here, 39 bases in frame from base 1. The library was prepared using the immunoSEQ multiplex PCR assay. Imported from immuneACCESS, the table was reduced by TCRdb to in-frame sequences with V and J called. These copies leave out some clones; in studies compared against another copy, an unresolved V gene accounts for under half, and the cause of the remainder is not known. In this sample the table shows about 73,000 clones, 87% of which occur a single time. The ten largest clonotypes hold over 35% of the sample. In this study, focal radiation therapy paired with CTLA-4 blockade (ipilimumab) was tested in patients who had chemo-refractory metastatic non-small-cell lung cancer.

The paper as a whole reports these results and caveats: Increased serum interferon-beta after radiation, together with early dynamic changes in blood T cell clones, were reported to be the strongest predictors of response. TCR clones derived from tumors expanded in peripheral blood after treatment with radiotherapy and ipilimumab.

The material sequenced was peripheral blood, taken from a patient treated with radiotherapy plus ipilimumab. This TCR came from a human donor with non-small cell lung cancer that progressed on radiotherapy plus ipilimumab. Rearrangement joined TRBV28 to TRBJ1-1, with the D segment identity uncertain. The bases are TGTGCCAGCAGCCCCCGGGCGAACACTGAAGCTTTCTTT. Translation gives CASSPRANTEAFF. Supplemented by the reference TRBV28 and TRBJ1-1 proteins around the CDR3, the complete variable domain is DVKVTQSSRYLVKRTGEKVFLECVQDMDHENMFWYRQDPGLGLRLIYFSYDVKMKEKGDIPEGYSVSREKKERFSLILESASTNQTSMYLCASSPRANTEAFFGQGTRLTVV.